Listed below are T cell receptor beta chains from one sample, sequenced in a study of blood T cell repertoires in COVID-19. TCRdb's table, derived via immunoSEQ multiplex PCR, lists solely in-frame clones and lacks some. Of about 480,000 clones in the sample, around 90% were seen once. The sample comprised PBMCs or T cells enriched from blood (not recorded which). Source of these receptors: a woman aged 18-30 years with acute COVID-19. Each CDR3 is given with its conserved first and last residue. The D gene is left open where the match is weak. Clone size is shown for a subset of rows, as once, few, many or a class of expanded clone.

clone_size: .; d_call: .; j_call: TRBJ1-2; v_call: TRBV19; cdr3_nt: TGTGCCAGTAGTAGAGTACAGACTAACTATGGCTACACCTTC; cdr3_aa: CASSRVQTNYGYTF
clone_size: .; d_call: .; j_call: TRBJ1-2; v_call: TRBV21-1; cdr3_nt: TGTGCCAGCGTCGAGTCTAACTATGGCTACACCTTC; cdr3_aa: CASVESNYGYTF
clone_size: .; d_call: TRBD1; j_call: TRBJ1-1; v_call: TRBV5-5; cdr3_nt: TGTGCCAGCAGCTTCAGACAGGGCGGGAACACTGAAGCTTTCTTT; cdr3_aa: CASSFRQGGNTEAFF
clone_size: .; d_call: .; j_call: TRBJ2-7; v_call: TRBV28; cdr3_nt: TGTGCCAGTCATGGACAAGGGTACTTC; cdr3_aa: CASHGQGYF
clone_size: .; d_call: TRBD1; j_call: TRBJ1-5; v_call: TRBV2; cdr3_nt: TGTGCCAGGGGACAGGATAATCAGCCCCAGCATTTT; cdr3_aa: CARGQDNQPQHF
clone_size: once; d_call: TRBD2; j_call: TRBJ2-1; v_call: TRBV9; cdr3_nt: TGTGCCAGCAGCTCCCGGACTAGGACCAATGAGCAGTTCTTC; cdr3_aa: CASSSRTRTNEQFF
clone_size: .; d_call: .; j_call: TRBJ1-3; v_call: TRBV28; cdr3_nt: TGTGCCAGCATCACTTGGGGGCAGAAATACTCGAGCTCTGGAAACACCATATATTTT; cdr3_aa: CASITWGQKYSSSGNTIYF
clone_size: .; d_call: TRBD1; j_call: TRBJ1-1; v_call: TRBV28; cdr3_nt: TGTGCCACCAGGGACAGCTTGAACACTGAAGCTTTCTTT; cdr3_aa: CATRDSLNTEAFF
clone_size: .; d_call: TRBD1; j_call: TRBJ1-1; v_call: TRBV19; cdr3_nt: TGTGCCAGTAGGGACAGGAAGAACACTGAAGCTTTCTTT; cdr3_aa: CASRDRKNTEAFF
clone_size: .; d_call: TRBD2; j_call: TRBJ2-1; v_call: TRBV7-3; cdr3_nt: TGTGCCAGCTCCCCTACTGGACTAGCCAGCCGAAATGAGCAGTTCTTC; cdr3_aa: CASSPTGLASRNEQFF
clone_size: .; d_call: TRBD2; j_call: TRBJ2-7; v_call: TRBV6-5; cdr3_nt: TGTGCCAGCAGTCGGACTAGCGGGTCCTACGAGCAGTACTTC; cdr3_aa: CASSRTSGSYEQYF
clone_size: .; d_call: TRBD2; j_call: TRBJ2-7; v_call: TRBV9; cdr3_nt: TGTGCCAGCAGCCCGAGGCTAGCGGGGCACTCCTACGAGCAGTACTTC; cdr3_aa: CASSPRLAGHSYEQYF
clone_size: .; d_call: TRBD2; j_call: TRBJ2-3; v_call: TRBV3-1/TRBV3-2; cdr3_nt: TGTGCCAGCAGCCAGGTGACTAGCGGGCCTTCAAGGACGCAGTATTTT; cdr3_aa: CASSQVTSGPSRTQYF
clone_size: .; d_call: TRBD1; j_call: TRBJ2-5; v_call: TRBV6-5; cdr3_nt: TGTGCCAGCAGATCTGACAGGGGGCGGGTGGAGACCCAGTACTTC; cdr3_aa: CASRSDRGRVETQYF
clone_size: .; d_call: .; j_call: TRBJ2-7; v_call: TRBV19; cdr3_nt: TGTGCCAGTAGTATCAGGGTTAAGGACGAGCAGTACTTC; cdr3_aa: CASSIRVKDEQYF
clone_size: few; d_call: TRBD2; j_call: TRBJ2-1; v_call: TRBV6-4; cdr3_nt: TGTGCCAGCAGTGACCGGGGGGGTTACAATGAGCAGTTCTTC; cdr3_aa: CASSDRGGYNEQFF
clone_size: .; d_call: TRBD1; j_call: TRBJ1-4; v_call: TRBV19; cdr3_nt: TGTGCCAGTAGTCCGAGGGGACAGATTAATGAAAAACTGTTTTTT; cdr3_aa: CASSPRGQINEKLFF
clone_size: .; d_call: .; j_call: TRBJ1-5; v_call: TRBV14; cdr3_nt: TGTGCCAGCAGCCAACGTAATCAGCCCCAGCATTTT; cdr3_aa: CASSQRNQPQHF
clone_size: once; d_call: TRBD1; j_call: TRBJ2-3; v_call: TRBV6-5; cdr3_nt: TGTGCCAGCAGTTCGGAAGGGGGCTTCGATACGCAGTATTTT; cdr3_aa: CASSSEGGFDTQYF
clone_size: .; d_call: .; j_call: TRBJ2-7; v_call: TRBV7-2; cdr3_nt: TGTGCCAGCAGCTTAGGGACAGTCGCGTACGAGCAGTACTTC; cdr3_aa: CASSLGTVAYEQYF
clone_size: .; d_call: .; j_call: TRBJ2-6; v_call: TRBV21-1; cdr3_nt: TGTGCCAGCAGCAAAGAACAGGCCAGGAACAACTCTGGGGCCAACGTCCTGACTTTC; cdr3_aa: CASSKEQARNNSGANVLTF
clone_size: .; d_call: TRBD2; j_call: TRBJ2-1; v_call: TRBV7-8; cdr3_nt: TGTGCCAGCAGCTTACGGGGGGACCCCGAAAATGAGCAGTTCTTC; cdr3_aa: CASSLRGDPENEQFF
clone_size: .; d_call: .; j_call: TRBJ2-7; v_call: TRBV30; cdr3_nt: TGTGCCTGGAGCAGGGGAGGGCCCGAGCAGTACTTC; cdr3_aa: CAWSRGGPEQYF
clone_size: .; d_call: .; j_call: TRBJ1-6; v_call: TRBV15; cdr3_nt: TGTGCCACCAGCAGAGATTCCAGGGGTAACCTTAATTCACCCCTCCACTTT; cdr3_aa: CATSRDSRGNLNSPLHF
clone_size: .; d_call: TRBD2; j_call: TRBJ2-1; v_call: TRBV29-1; cdr3_nt: TGCAGCGTTGACGGACTAGCGGGAGGGCCTCGGGACAATGAGCAGTTCTTC; cdr3_aa: CSVDGLAGGPRDNEQFF
clone_size: .; d_call: TRBD1; j_call: TRBJ1-5; v_call: TRBV27; cdr3_nt: TGTGCCAGCAGTCCGTGGGACAGGCCGAATAGCAATCAGCCCCAGCATTTT; cdr3_aa: CASSPWDRPNSNQPQHF
clone_size: .; d_call: .; j_call: TRBJ2-7; v_call: TRBV20-1; cdr3_nt: TGCAGTGCTAGTGACCGGACAGTCTCCTACGAGCAGTACTTC; cdr3_aa: CSASDRTVSYEQYF
clone_size: .; d_call: TRBD1; j_call: TRBJ1-1; v_call: TRBV28; cdr3_nt: TGTGCCAGCGGCAGGGGACAGGGGGCAATCGGGGCTTTCTTT; cdr3_aa: CASGRGQGAIGAFF
clone_size: .; d_call: .; j_call: TRBJ2-1; v_call: TRBV1; cdr3_nt: TGCACCAGCAGCCCACTAGGGAGCTCCTACAATGAGCAGTTCTTC; cdr3_aa: CTSSPLGSSYNEQFF
clone_size: .; d_call: .; j_call: TRBJ2-7; v_call: TRBV6-1; cdr3_nt: TGTGCCAGCAGTGAAGAAATAGTAGGGGTTATCTACGAGCAGTACTTC; cdr3_aa: CASSEEIVGVIYEQYF
clone_size: .; d_call: TRBD2; j_call: TRBJ2-7; v_call: TRBV27; cdr3_nt: TGTGCCAGCAGTTTATTACTTGCGGGAGGGCCGTGGGAGCAGTACTTC; cdr3_aa: CASSLLLAGGPWEQYF
clone_size: .; d_call: .; j_call: TRBJ2-1; v_call: TRBV9; cdr3_nt: TGTGCCAGCAGCGCAGACAGAACCAGGGATGAGCAGTTCTTC; cdr3_aa: CASSADRTRDEQFF
clone_size: .; d_call: .; j_call: TRBJ1-2; v_call: TRBV27; cdr3_nt: TGTGCCAGCAGTTTGTCCGGGTTGGGTAACTATGGCTACACCTTC; cdr3_aa: CASSLSGLGNYGYTF